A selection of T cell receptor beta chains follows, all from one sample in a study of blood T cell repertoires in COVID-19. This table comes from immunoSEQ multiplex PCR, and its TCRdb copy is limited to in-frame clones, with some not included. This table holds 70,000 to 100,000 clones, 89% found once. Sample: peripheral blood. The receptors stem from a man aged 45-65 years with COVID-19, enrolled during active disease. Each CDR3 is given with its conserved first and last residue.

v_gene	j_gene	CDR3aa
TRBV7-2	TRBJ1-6	CASSFETGNNSPLHF
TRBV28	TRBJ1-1	CASSPPKTVEAFF
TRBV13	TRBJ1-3	CASSSTRVSTIYF
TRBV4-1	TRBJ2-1	CASSYLSSSYNEQFF
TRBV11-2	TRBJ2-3	CASSLLAGGRDTQYF
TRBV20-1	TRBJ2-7	CSASTGGATYEQYF
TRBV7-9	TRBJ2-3	CASSRTSGVTDTQYF
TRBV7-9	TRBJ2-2	CASSLSYLSRGATGELFF
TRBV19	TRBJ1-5	CASSMGRYSNQPQHF
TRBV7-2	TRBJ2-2	CASSTIVVGELFF
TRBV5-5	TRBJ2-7	CASSLGAGTAYEQYF
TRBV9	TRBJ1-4	CASSVESRGLGNEKLFF
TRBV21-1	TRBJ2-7	CASSKVRAWDRAGEQYF
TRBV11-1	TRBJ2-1	CASSGRGSSYNEQFF